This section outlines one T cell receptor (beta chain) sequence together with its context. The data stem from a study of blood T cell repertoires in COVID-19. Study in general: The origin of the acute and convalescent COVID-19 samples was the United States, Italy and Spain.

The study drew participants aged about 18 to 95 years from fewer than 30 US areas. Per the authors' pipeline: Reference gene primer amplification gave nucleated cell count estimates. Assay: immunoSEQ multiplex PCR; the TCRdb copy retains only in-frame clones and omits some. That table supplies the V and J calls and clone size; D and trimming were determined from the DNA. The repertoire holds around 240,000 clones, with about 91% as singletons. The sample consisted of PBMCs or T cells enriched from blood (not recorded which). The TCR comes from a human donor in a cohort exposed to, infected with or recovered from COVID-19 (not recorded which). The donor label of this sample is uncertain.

The CDR3: CASSGSGWDEQFF. The CDR3 bases are TGTGCCAGCAGCGGTAGCGGGTGGGATGAGCAGTTCTTC. The J gene is TRBJ2-1, the V gene TRBV2; 7 nucleotides align to TRBD2. The length of the CDR3 is 13 residues. Germline CDR1 is SNHLY and CDR2 is FYNNEI. V shed 6 bases, J shed 8 bases, and the junction held 7 bases outside the gene matches.